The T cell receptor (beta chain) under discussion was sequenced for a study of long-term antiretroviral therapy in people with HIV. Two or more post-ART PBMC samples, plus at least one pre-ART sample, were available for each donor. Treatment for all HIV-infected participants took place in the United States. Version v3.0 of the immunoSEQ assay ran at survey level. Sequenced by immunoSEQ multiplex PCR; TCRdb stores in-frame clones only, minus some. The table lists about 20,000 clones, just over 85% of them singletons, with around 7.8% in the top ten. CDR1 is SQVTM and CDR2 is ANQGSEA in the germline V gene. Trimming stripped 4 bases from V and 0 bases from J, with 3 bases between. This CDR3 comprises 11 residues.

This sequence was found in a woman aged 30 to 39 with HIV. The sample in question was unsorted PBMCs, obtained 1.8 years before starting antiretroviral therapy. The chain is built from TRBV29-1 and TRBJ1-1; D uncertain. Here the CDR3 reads CSVGLNTEAFF. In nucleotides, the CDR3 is TGCAGCGTTGGCCTGAACACTGAAGCTTTCTTT.